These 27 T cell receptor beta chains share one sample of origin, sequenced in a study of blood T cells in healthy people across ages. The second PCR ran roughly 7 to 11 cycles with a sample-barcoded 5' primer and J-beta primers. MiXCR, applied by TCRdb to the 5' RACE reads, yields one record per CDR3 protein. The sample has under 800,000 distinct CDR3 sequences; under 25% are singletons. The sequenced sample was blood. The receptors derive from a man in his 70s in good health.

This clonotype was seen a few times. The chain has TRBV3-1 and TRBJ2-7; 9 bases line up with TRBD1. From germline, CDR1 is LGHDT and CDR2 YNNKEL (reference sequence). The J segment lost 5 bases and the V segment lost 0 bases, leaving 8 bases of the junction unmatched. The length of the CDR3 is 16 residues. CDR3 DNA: TGTGCCAGCAGCCAAGATCGCGGGACAGGGTTCAACGAGCAGTACTTC. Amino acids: CASSQDRGTGFNEQYF.

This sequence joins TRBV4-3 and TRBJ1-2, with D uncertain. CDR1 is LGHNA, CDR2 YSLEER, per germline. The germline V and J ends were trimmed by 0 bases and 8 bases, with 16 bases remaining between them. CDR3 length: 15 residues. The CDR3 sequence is CASSQDLRVVDGYTF. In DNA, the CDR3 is TGCGCCAGCAGCCAAGATTTGCGAGTGGTGGACGGCTACACCTTC.

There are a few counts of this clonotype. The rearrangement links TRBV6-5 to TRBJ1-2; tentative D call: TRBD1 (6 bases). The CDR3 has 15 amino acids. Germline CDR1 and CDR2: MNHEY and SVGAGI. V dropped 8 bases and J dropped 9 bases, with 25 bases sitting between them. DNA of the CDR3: TGTGCCAGCGGACTATACGGGGGGCAAGACGGGAGCTACACCTTC. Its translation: CASGLYGGQDGSYTF.

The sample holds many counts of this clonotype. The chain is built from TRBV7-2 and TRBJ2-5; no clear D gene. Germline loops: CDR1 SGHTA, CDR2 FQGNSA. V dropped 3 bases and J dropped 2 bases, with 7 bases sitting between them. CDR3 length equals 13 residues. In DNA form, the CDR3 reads TGTGCCAGCAGCTTGTCTAGGCAAGAGACCCAGTACTTC. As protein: CASSLSRQETQYF.

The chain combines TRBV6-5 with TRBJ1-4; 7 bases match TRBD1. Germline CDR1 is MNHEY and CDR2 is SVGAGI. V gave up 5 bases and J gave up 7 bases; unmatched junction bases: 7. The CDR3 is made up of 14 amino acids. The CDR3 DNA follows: TGTGCCAGCAGTGACTGGGGACAGCCTGAAAAACTGTTTTTT. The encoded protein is CASSDWGQPEKLFF.

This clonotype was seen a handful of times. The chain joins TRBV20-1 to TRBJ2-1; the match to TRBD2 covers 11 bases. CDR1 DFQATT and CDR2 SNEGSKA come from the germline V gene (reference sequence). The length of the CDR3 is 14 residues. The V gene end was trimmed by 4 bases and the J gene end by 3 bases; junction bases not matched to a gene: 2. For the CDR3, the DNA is TGCAGTGCTATACTAGCGGGGGTCTACAATGAGCAGTTCTTC. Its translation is CSAILAGVYNEQFF.

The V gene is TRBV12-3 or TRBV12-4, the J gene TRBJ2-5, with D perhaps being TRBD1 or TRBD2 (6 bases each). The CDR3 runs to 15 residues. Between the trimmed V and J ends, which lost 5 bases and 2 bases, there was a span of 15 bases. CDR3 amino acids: CASSTQGGGQETQYF. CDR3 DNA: TGTGCCAGCAGTACTCAAGGGGGAGGTCAAGAGACCCAGTACTTC.

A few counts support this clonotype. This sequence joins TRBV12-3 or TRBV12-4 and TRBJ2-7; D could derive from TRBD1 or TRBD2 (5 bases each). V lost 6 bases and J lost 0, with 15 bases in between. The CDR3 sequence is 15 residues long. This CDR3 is CASRLLPRGSYEQYF. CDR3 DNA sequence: TGTGCCAGCAGACTACTTCCGAGGGGCTCCTACGAGCAGTACTTC.

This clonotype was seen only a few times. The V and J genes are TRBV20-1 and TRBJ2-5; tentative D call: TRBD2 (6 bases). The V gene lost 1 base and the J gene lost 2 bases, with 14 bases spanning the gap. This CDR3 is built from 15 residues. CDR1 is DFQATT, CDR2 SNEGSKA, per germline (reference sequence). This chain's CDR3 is CSARASGARQETQYF. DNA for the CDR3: TGCAGTGCTAGAGCTTCGGGAGCGAGGCAAGAGACCCAGTACTTC.

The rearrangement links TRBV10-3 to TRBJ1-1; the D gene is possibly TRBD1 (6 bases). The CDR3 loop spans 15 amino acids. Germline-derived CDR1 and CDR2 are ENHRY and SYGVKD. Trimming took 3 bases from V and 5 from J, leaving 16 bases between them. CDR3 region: CAISDPWGAKTEAFF. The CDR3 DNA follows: TGTGCCATCAGTGATCCGTGGGGGGCAAAGACTGAAGCTTTCTTT.

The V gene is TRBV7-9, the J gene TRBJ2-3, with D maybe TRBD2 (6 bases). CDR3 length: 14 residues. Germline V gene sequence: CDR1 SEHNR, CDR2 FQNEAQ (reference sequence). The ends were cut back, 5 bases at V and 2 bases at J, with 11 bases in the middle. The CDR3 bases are TGTGCCAGCAGCCCGGACTACCTCACAGATACGCAGTATTTT. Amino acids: CASSPDYLTDTQYF.

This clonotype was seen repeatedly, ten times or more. The CDR3 loop is CASSSFSSGSADTQYF. CDR3 coding DNA: TGTGCCAGCAGTTCCTTTTCGAGCGGGAGCGCAGATACGCAGTATTTT. The chain carries TRBV27 and TRBJ2-3, with 8 bases aligning to TRBD2. CDR3 length: 16 amino acids. From germline, CDR1 is MNHEY and CDR2 SMNVEV (reference sequence). The V gene end was trimmed by 4 bases and the J gene end by 4 bases; junction bases not matched to a gene: 10.

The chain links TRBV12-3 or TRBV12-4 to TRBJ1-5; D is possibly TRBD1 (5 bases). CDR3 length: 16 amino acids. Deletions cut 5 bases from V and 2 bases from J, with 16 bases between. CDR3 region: CASSPQAGARNQPQHF. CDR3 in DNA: TGTGCCAGCAGTCCCCAGGCTGGGGCGCGCAATCAGCCCCAGCATTTT.

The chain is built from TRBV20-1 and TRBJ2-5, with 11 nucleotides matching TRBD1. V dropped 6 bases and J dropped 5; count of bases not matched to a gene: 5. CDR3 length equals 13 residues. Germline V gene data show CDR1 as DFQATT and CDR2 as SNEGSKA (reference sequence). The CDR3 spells CSAGQGAWETQYF. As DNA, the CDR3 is TGCAGTGCCGGACAGGGGGCATGGGAGACCCAGTACTTC.

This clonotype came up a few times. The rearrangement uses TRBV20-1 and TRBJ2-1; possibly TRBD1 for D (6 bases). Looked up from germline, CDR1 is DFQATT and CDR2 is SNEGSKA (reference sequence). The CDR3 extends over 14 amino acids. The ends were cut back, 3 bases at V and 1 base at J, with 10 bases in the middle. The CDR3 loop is CSARQGLSYNEQFF. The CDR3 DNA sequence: TGCAGTGCTAGGCAGGGGTTATCCTACAATGAGCAGTTCTTC.

The CDR3 loop is CASSRFPPAREKTDTQYF. CDR3 nucleotides: TGTGCCAGCAGTCGATTTCCCCCAGCGAGGGAGAAGACAGATACGCAGTATTTT. The chain joins TRBV6-2 or TRBV6-3 to TRBJ2-3; D is perhaps TRBD2 (5 bases). The ends were cut back, 5 bases at V and 3 bases at J, with 24 bases in the middle. Looked up from germline, CDR1 is MNHEY and CDR2 is SVGEGT. This CDR3 is 18 amino acids long.

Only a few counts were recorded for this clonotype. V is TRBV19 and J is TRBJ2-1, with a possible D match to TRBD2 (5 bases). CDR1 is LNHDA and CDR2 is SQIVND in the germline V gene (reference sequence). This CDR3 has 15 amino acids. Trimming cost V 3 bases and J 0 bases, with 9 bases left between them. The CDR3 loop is CASSMVGSSYNEQFF. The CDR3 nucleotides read TGTGCCAGTAGTATGGTGGGGAGCTCCTACAATGAGCAGTTCTTC.

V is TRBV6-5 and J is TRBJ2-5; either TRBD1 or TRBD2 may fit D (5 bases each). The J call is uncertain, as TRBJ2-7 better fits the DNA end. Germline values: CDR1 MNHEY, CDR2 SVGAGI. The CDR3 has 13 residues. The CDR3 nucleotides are TGTGCCAGCAATCCGGGACGGGGCTACGAGCAGTACTTC. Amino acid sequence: CASNPGRGYEQYF.

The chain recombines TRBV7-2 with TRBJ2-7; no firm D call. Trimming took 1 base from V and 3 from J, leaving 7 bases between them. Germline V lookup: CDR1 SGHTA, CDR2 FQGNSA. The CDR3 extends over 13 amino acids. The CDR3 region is CASSLGQIYEQYF. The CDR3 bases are TGTGCCAGCAGCTTAGGGCAGATCTACGAGCAGTACTTC.

The CDR3: CASSPQWGGPEAFF. Here the CDR3 DNA reads TGTGCCAGCTCACCCCAATGGGGGGGACCTGAAGCTTTCTTT. The gene calls are TRBV18 and TRBJ1-1; the D gene is possibly TRBD1 (5 bases). The CDR3 totals 14 residues. V gave up 3 bases and J gave up 6 bases, with 14 bases separating them. CDR1 KGHSH and CDR2 LQKENI come from the germline V gene.

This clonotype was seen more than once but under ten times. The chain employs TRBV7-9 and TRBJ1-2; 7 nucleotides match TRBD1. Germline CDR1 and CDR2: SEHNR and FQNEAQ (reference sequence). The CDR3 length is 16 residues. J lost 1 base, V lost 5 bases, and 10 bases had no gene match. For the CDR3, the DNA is TGTGCCAGCAGCCTCGAAACAGGGGCCATTAACTATGGCTACACCTTC. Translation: CASSLETGAINYGYTF.

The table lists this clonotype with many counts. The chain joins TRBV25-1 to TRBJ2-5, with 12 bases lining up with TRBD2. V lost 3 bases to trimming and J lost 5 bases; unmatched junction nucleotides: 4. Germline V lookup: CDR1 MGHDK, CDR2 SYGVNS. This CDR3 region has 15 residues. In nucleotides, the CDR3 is TGTGCCAGCAGTGATGTGACTAGCGGGAGTGAGACCCAGTACTTC. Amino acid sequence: CASSDVTSGSETQYF.

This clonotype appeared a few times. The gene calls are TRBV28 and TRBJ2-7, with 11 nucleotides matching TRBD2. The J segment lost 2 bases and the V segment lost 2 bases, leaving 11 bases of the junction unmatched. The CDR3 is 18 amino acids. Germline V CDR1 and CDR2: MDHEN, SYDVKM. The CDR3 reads CASSLGRIGTSGTYEQYF. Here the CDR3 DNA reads TGTGCCAGCAGTTTAGGACGGATCGGGACTAGCGGTACCTACGAGCAGTACTTC.

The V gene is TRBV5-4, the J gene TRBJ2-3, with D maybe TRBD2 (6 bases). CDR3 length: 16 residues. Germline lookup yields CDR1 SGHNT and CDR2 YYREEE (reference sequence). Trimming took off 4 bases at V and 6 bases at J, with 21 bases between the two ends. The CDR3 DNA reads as TGTGCCAGCAGCAACCGGGACTCTAGCTCTAGGGATACGCAGTATTTT. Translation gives CASSNRDSSSRDTQYF.

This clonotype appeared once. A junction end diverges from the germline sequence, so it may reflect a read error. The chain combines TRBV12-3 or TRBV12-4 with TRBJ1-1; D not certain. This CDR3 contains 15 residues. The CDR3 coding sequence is TGTGCCAGCGGTTTAACACCACAGATGAACACTGAAGCTTTCTTT. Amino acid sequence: CASGLTPQMNTEAFF.

In DNA form, the CDR3 reads TGTGCCAGCAGGGACCTTGGGACAGCGGGTGGTAACACCATATATTTT. This encodes CASRDLGTAGGNTIYF. The chain has TRBV6-5 and TRBJ1-3, with 7 nucleotides matching TRBD1. CDR3 length equals 16 residues. Unmatched junction bases numbered 15, after V lost 6 bases and J lost 7 bases. Per the germline V gene, CDR1 is MNHEY and CDR2 is SVGAGI.

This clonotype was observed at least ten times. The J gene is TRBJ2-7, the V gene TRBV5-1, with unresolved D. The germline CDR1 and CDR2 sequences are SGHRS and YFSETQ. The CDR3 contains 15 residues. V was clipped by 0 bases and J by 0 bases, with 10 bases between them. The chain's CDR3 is CASSLDSQSSYEQYF. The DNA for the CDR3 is TGCGCCAGCAGCTTGGACTCCCAGTCCTCCTACGAGCAGTACTTC.